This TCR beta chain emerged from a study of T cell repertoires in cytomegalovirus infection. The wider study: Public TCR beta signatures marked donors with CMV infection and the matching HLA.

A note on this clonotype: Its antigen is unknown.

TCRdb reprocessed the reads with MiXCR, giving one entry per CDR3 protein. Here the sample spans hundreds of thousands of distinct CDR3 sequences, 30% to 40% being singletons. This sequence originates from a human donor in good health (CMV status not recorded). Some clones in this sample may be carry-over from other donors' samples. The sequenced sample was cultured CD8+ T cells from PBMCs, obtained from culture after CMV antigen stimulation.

CDR3 in DNA: TGTGCCAGCAGCTCCCGGGACAGCGCCGAGAGATTATACTATGGCTACACCTTC. This encodes CASSSRDSAERLYYGYTF. This chain uses TRBV7-9 with TRBJ1-2, with 7 nucleotides matching TRBD1. Germline CDR1 is SEHNR and CDR2 is FQNEAQ (reference sequence). Trimming cost V 4 bases and J 3 bases; bases outside gene matches: 17. The CDR3 is made up of 18 amino acids.